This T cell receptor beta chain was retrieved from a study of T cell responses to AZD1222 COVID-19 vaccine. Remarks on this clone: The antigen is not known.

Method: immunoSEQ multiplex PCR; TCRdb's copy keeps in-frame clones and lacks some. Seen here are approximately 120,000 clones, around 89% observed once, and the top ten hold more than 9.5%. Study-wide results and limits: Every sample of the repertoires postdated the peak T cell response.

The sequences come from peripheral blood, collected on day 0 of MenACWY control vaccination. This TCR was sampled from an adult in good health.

The chain's CDR3 is CASSPGTDFGETQYF. CDR3 sequence (DNA): TGTGCCAGCAGCCCGGGGACCGATTTTGGAGAGACCCAGTACTTC. The chain is built from TRBV11-3 and TRBJ2-5, with D perhaps given as TRBD1 or TRBD2 (5 bases each). The V and J ends lost 5 bases and 4 bases respectively, with 17 bases between them. Germline-derived CDR1 and CDR2 are SGHNT and YENEEA. The CDR3 runs to 15 residues.